A single T cell receptor beta chain is shown here with its context. The antigen is not known. The sample is drawn from a study of shared clonotypes between healthy human individuals. Only CD45RO-negative cells positively selected for CCR7 counted as naive CD8 cells, so terminally differentiated effector memory CD45RA+ cells were excluded. Every donor, a Caucasian adult, lived in Nashville, Tennessee. CDR1 and CDR2 from the germline V gene are SGHRS and YFSETQ. The CDR3 length is 14 residues. Trimming took 5 bases from V and 3 from J, leaving 12 bases between them. Study-level results: Around 5% of naive CD4 clonotypes were common to four donors.

Per the original methods: As immunoSEQ supplied junction-only sequences (without quality scores), filtering differed. Clones were read by immunoSEQ multiplex PCR, and TCRdb kept only the in-frame ones, dropping some. That table gives V, J and clone size, and the DNA gave D and trimming. This sample has about 600,000 clones; about 95% occur once, and the top ten carry about 0.11%. The chain couples TRBV5-1 to TRBJ1-5, with D perhaps matching TRBD1 (6 bases). The clonotype comes from a woman in her thirties in good health. Input material: naive CD8+ T cells sorted from blood. In DNA form, the CDR3 reads TGCGCCAGCAGAGCAGGGGTTAACAATCAGCCCCAGCATTTT. Protein sequence: CASRAGVNNQPQHF.